This T cell receptor (beta chain) was recovered during a study of T cell responses to AZD1222 COVID-19 vaccine (dated by TCRdb to the early 2020s). Looking at the study overall: TCR sequencing covered fewer than 250 trial participants: about 210 given two doses of AZD1222 and approximately 26 given two doses of MenACWY control vaccine. Trial participants were enrolled into age subgroups of 18-55, 56-69 and 70-plus years, which contained about 150, 27 and 61 TCR-sequenced participants, respectively. Study-wide conclusions, independent of this receptor: Because no day 14 peak-response samples were available, repertoires were characterized only after the peak T cell response. Conclusions about previously exposed vaccinees are limited because only a handful of AZD1222 recipients were SARS-CoV-2 seropositive at baseline. Participants were mostly white British and included more females than males, and it was suggested by the authors that clonal diversity may have been underestimated. In the small 56-69-year group, the increase in depth fell short of significance, most likely because of low power. After two AZD1222 doses, both the breadth and the depth of spike-specific TCRs were significantly higher than at day 0 and than in MenACWY recipients. Nearly half of unique spike-specific TCRs reportedly recognized epitopes outside regions mutated in the B.1.351 and B.1.1.7 variants. The whole spike protein was spanned by vaccine-associated CD4 TCRs, and dominant responses were seen in regions 160-218 and 743-854.

The sample's time point, from its label and the paper: about 28 days (+/-7) after the second vaccine dose. AZD1222 recipients whose second dose came at about 4 weeks and those whose second dose came at about 12 weeks were combined into one group, since spike-specific TCR depth and breadth did not differ between the two schedules. Vaccinee samples came from UK trials COV001 and COV002, including a single-blind randomized controlled phase 2/3 trial of AZD1222 (ChAdOx1 nCoV-19) in healthy adults. Trial participant PBMC samples were collected at day 0 and day 28 after the second dose for TCRbeta chain sequencing. The CDR3 regions of human TCRbeta chains were analyzed by immunosequencing. In the paper's pipeline: Repertoire TCRs were checked for matches against a reference library of SARS-CoV-2-specific TCRs that had been generated using the MIRA antigen-specificity platform. Breadth meant the fraction of unique TCRs that were SARS-CoV-2-associated, whereas depth meant the fraction of total T cells that were SARS-CoV-2-associated. Using the MIRA data, each spike-specific TCR was mapped to the spike region that the TCR reacts to and placed in a CD4 or CD8 class. Log10-transformed breadth and depth values were compared by one-way ANOVA with Sidak's multiple comparisons tests. Entries here come from immuneACCESS through TCRdb and include only in-frame sequences with V and J called. Some clones fail to appear in such tables; in the studies checked, an unresolved V gene covers under half of the shortfall, and the cause of the remainder is unknown. V and J calls and clone size are as listed in that table; D and trimming were resolved from the DNA. A total of tens of thousands of clones appear in this sample, about four fifths of them only once. 26% of the sample is held by the ten biggest clonotypes.

Concerning this clone itself: There is no known antigen for this receptor. No base quality information exists; no much larger clone differs at one position.

From its cysteine to its phenylalanine, the CDR3 spans 17 amino acids. CDR3 DNA only is kept here, 51 bases in frame from base 1. At the junction V is shortened by 0 bases and J by 0 bases, with 9 bases in between. CDR1 and CDR2, per the germline V gene, are MNHNS and SASEGT. The receptor was derived from an adult who received the AZD1222 COVID-19 vaccine. In this chain, TRBV6-1 is recombined with TRBJ2-6; no D gene can be assigned with confidence. The starting material was peripheral blood, obtained 28 days after the second AZD1222 dose. CDR3 protein: CASSEALRGSGANVLTF. The DNA sequence is given as TGTGCCAGCAGTGAAGCGCTTCGTGGCTCTGGGGCCAACGTCCTGACTTTC.